This record covers a single T cell receptor beta chain. As yet, its antigen is unknown. This CDR3 region has 17 residues. Trimming removed 0 bases at V and 4 bases at J, with 16 bases between. Germline V gene data show CDR1 as LGHNA and CDR2 as YSLEER. The sample comes from a study of graft-versus-host responses after intestinal transplantation. The protocol was immunoSEQ multiplex PCR, while the TCRdb copy is restricted to in-frame clones and leaves out a portion. This sample yields just over 20,000 clones, of which roughly nine tenths are seen a single time; 5% to 6.5% belongs to the top ten. Whole-study results and caveats: Patients who carried graft-donor T cell macrochimerism also had high graft-versus-host to host-versus-graft clonal ratios in their allografts. Declines in HvG clones occurring early post-transplant were associated with peak circulating GvH clone levels. In recipient marrow, GvH clones were found, and some appeared first in ileum or blood.

This material consisted of PBMCs, taken roughly ten weeks after intestinal transplantation. The chain carries TRBV4-3 and TRBJ2-1; D is possibly TRBD1 (6 bases). This receptor was taken from a human patient who received an intestinal transplant, so some T cells may come from the graft donor. CDR3: CASSQDRTRQAYNEQFF. CDR3 sequence (DNA): TGCGCCAGCAGCCAAGACAGAACGAGACAGGCGTACAATGAGCAGTTCTTC.